These 28 T cell receptor beta chains came from one sample sequenced in a study of identical twins. In TCRdb, the 5' RACE reads were re-called with MiXCR into one record per CDR3 protein. The sample consists of about 890,000 distinct CDR3 sequences, over 9% of them appearing once. The data also belong to a second study, concerning yellow fever vaccine responses in identical twins.

Sequencing was done on a sample of PBMCs. Receptors were obtained from a woman aged 18 to 35 in good health.

This clonotype showed up many times. This chain uses TRBV7-2 with TRBJ1-1, with a weak D call TRBD1 (6 bases). The CDR3 consists of 16 residues. Trimming shortened V by 6 bases and J by 5 bases, and 22 bases separated the two germline ends. Germline values: CDR1 SGHTA, CDR2 FQGNSA. The CDR3: CASSGYQGSLWTEAFF. DNA for the CDR3: TGTGCCAGCAGTGGGTACCAGGGGTCGTTATGGACTGAAGCTTTCTTT.

The rearrangement links TRBV10-3 to TRBJ2-7, with D possibly being TRBD2 (5 bases). The CDR3 is 16 residues long. Germline V CDR1 and CDR2: ENHRY, SYGVKD. Trimming pared 7 bases from V and 1 base from J, leaving 20 bases between. The CDR3 DNA is TGTGCCATCACCTCCGGACTTGGCCGGGGATCCTACGAGCAGTACTTC. It yields the protein CAITSGLGRGSYEQYF.

The rearrangement links TRBV5-1 to TRBJ2-1; D ambiguous. The V end was cut by 5 bases, the J end by 0 bases, with 12 bases between. The CDR3 loop spans 15 amino acids. The germline V gene has CDR1 SGHRS and CDR2 YFSETQ. CDR3: CASSSSGLSYNEQFF. DNA for the CDR3: TGCGCCAGCAGTAGTTCGGGCCTCTCCTACAATGAGCAGTTCTTC. The variable domain in full, with the rest retrieved from reference TRBV5-1 and TRBJ2-1, is KAGVTQTPRYLIKTRGQQVTLSCSPISGHRSVSWYQQTPGQGLQFLFEYFSETQRNKGNFPGRFSGRQFSNSRSEMNVSTLELGDSALYLCASSSSGLSYNEQFFGPGTRLTVL.

In this sample, this clonotype turned up a few times. The V and J genes are TRBV3-1 and TRBJ1-2, with unresolved D. The CDR3 spans 14 residues. V was shortened by 3 bases and J by 2 bases, with 10 bases between the two germline ends. CDR1 and CDR2 from the germline V gene are LGHDT and YNNKEL (reference sequence). The CDR3 loop reads CASSHNQENYGYTF. In DNA, the CDR3 is TGTGCCAGCAGCCACAATCAGGAAAACTATGGCTACACCTTC.

The chain recombines TRBV18 with TRBJ1-1, with a tentative D call TRBD1 (5 bases). With 2 bases removed from V and 1 base from J, the gap between germline ends came to 14 bases. Germline CDR1 KGHSH, CDR2 LQKENI. The CDR3 spans 16 residues. The CDR3 reads CASSPSQGFGNTEAFF. Here the CDR3 DNA reads TGTGCCAGCTCACCATCCCAGGGTTTCGGGAACACTGAAGCTTTCTTT. Combining the CDR3 with reference TRBV18 and TRBJ1-1 gives the whole variable domain NAGVMQNPRHLVRRRGQEARLRCSPMKGHSHVYWYRQLPEEGLKFMVYLQKENIIDESGMPKERFSAEFPKEGPSILRIQQVVRGDSAAYFCASSPSQGFGNTEAFFGQGTRLTVV.

This clonotype was detected ten times or more. The chain carries TRBV12-3 or TRBV12-4 and TRBJ1-4; 7 bases are shared with TRBD1. Trimming took 6 bases from V and 8 from J; bases not matched to a gene: 9. The length of the CDR3 is 14 residues. The DNA of the CDR3 is TGTGCCAGCAGCAAAAACAGGGGTAGCGAAAAACTGTTTTTT. Encoded protein: CASSKNRGSEKLFF.

This clonotype was observed a few times. The V call is TRBV28, the J call TRBJ1-2; D is undetermined. This CDR3 has 13 amino acids. Germline loops: CDR1 MDHEN, CDR2 SYDVKM. Between the trimmed V and J ends, which lost 5 bases and 2 bases, there was a span of 9 bases. The CDR3 region has the DNA TGTGCCAGCAGTATACGAAAGAACTATGGCTACACCTTC. As protein: CASSIRKNYGYTF.

The rearrangement links TRBV4-1 to TRBJ2-4, with TRBD1 matching 8 bases. From germline, CDR1 is MGHRA and CDR2 YSYEKL. The CDR3 is made up of 16 amino acids. V lost 3 bases, J lost 3 bases, and 7 bases stayed unmatched. For the CDR3, the DNA is TGCGCCAGCAGCCAGGGACAGGACCCTCGCAAAAACATTCAGTACTTC. It specifies CASSQGQDPRKNIQYF.

The chain is built from TRBV5-1 and TRBJ1-2; D remains unclear. This CDR3 region has 14 residues. Germline-derived CDR1 and CDR2 are SGHRS and YFSETQ. V was trimmed by 0 bases and J by 0 bases, leaving 6 bases between them. The CDR3 bases are TGCGCCAGCAGCTTGGATACAGCTAACTATGGCTACACCTTC. Translation: CASSLDTANYGYTF.

The V call is TRBV2, the J call TRBJ1-1; D is possibly TRBD1 (6 bases). Per the germline V gene, CDR1 is SNHLY and CDR2 is FYNNEI. The V end lost 8 bases, the J end lost 5 bases, and 18 bases lay between the germline ends. The CDR3 is made up of 14 amino acids. The CDR3 DNA reads TGTGCCAGCGGAGTCTGGGGGCAGGGAACTGAAGCTTTCTTT. As protein: CASGVWGQGTEAFF.

Ten or more counts support this clonotype. The chain combines TRBV21-1 with TRBJ2-1; no check of the table's D call, TRBD1, against the DNA was made. TRBV21-1 counts as a pseudogene. The CDR3 is 19 residues long. CDR3 in amino acids: CASSIATHHRVVVGNEQFF. CDR3 coding DNA: TGTGCCAGCAGCATCGCCACCCACCACAGGGTTGTTGTCGGCAATGAGCAGTTCTTC.

This clonotype was observed a few times. The chain is built from TRBV25-1 and TRBJ1-2; no firm D call. The germline V gene encodes CDR1 MGHDK and CDR2 SYGVNS. The V gene lost 1 base and the J gene lost 5 bases, with 11 bases spanning the gap. CDR3 size: 14 residues. The CDR3 nucleotides read TGTGCCAGCAGTGAATCGGGCAGCTTATATGGCTACACCTTC. It is translated as CASSESGSLYGYTF.

V is TRBV3-1 and J is TRBJ2-5; 7 bases fit TRBD2. This CDR3 is built from 16 residues. Germline V gene data show CDR1 as LGHDT and CDR2 as YNNKEL (reference sequence). J lost 3 bases, V lost 4 bases, and 11 bases had no gene match. The CDR3 nucleotides read TGTGCCAGCAGCCCGTCCACTAGCGTTCAGAAAGAGACCCAGTACTTC. Its protein is CASSPSTSVQKETQYF.

The chain carries TRBV29-1 and TRBJ2-7; 8 bases are a match to TRBD1. The CDR3 runs 12 residues. The V and J ends lost 3 bases and 7 bases, in that order; junction bases with no gene match: 5. The V gene's germline CDR1 is SQVTM and CDR2 ANQGSEA. CDR3 coding DNA: TGCAGCGTTGAGACAGGGGAGAGAGAGCAGTACTTC. Protein sequence: CSVETGEREQYF.

This clonotype was found a few times. V is TRBV28 and J is TRBJ1-5, with D unresolved. Germline V gene data show CDR1 as MDHEN and CDR2 as SYDVKM. V shed 5 bases and J shed 4 bases, with 9 bases lying between them. This CDR3 is built from 13 residues. Here the CDR3 reads CASSASPNQPQHF. CDR3 coding DNA: TGTGCCAGCAGTGCCTCCCCTAATCAGCCCCAGCATTTT.

This clonotype was detected many times. V and J are TRBV5-1 and TRBJ1-1; D gene uncertain. Germline assignment: CDR1 SGHRS and CDR2 YFSETQ. Trimming cost V 2 bases and J 1 base, with 6 bases left between them. CDR3 length: 13 amino acids. The CDR3 here is CASSFPGNTEAFF. For the CDR3, the DNA is TGCGCCAGCAGCTTTCCCGGGAACACTGAAGCTTTCTTT.

This clonotype was seen only once. The chain uses TRBV16 and TRBJ2-7, with D possibly called TRBD1 or TRBD2 (6 bases each). Deletions cut 4 bases from V and 7 bases from J, with 17 bases between. Per the germline V gene, CDR1 is KGHSY and CDR2 is FQNENV. CDR3 size: 14 residues. The CDR3 DNA follows: TGTGCCAGCAGCCGGTCAAGTGGGGGGCGAGAGCAGTACTTC. Translation: CASSRSSGGREQYF.

The chain has TRBV5-6 and TRBJ2-7, with D uncertain. There are 15 residues in the CDR3. Germline loops: CDR1 SGHDT, CDR2 YYEEEE. The V and J ends lost 0 bases and 3 bases respectively, with 13 bases between them. CDR3 residues: CASSLAPLKHYEQYF. The CDR3 DNA sequence: TGTGCCAGCAGCTTGGCACCTCTCAAGCACTACGAGCAGTACTTC.

V usage is TRBV6-5 and J usage is TRBJ1-6; the D gene is possibly TRBD1 (6 bases). The germline V gene encodes CDR1 MNHEY and CDR2 SVGAGI. The CDR3 totals 15 residues. V gave up 1 base and J gave up 6 bases, with 10 bases separating them. In DNA, the CDR3 is TGTGCCAGCAGTTACTTTCAACAGGGTAATTCACCCCTCCACTTT. Amino acid sequence: CASSYFQQGNSPLHF.

This clonotype has only a few counts. The DNA for the CDR3 is TGCAGTGCCCTCCGGACAGGGGACGAAAAACTGTTTTTT. This codes for CSALRTGDEKLFF. The chain employs TRBV20-1 and TRBJ1-4; 9 positions agree with TRBD1. The germline CDR1 and CDR2 sequences are DFQATT and SNEGSKA (reference sequence). V lost 6 bases to trimming and J lost 8 bases; unmatched junction nucleotides: 7. The CDR3 sequence is 13 residues long.

This clonotype was seen more than once but under ten times. The rearrangement links TRBV9 to TRBJ2-1; 9 nucleotides line up with TRBD1. CDR1 SGDLS and CDR2 YYNGEE come from the germline V gene. The CDR3 extends over 14 amino acids. The V segment lost 0 bases and the J segment 6 bases; nucleotides outside the gene matches: 1. The CDR3 DNA reads as TGTGCCAGCAGCGTAGTGGGACAGGGCAATGAGCAGTTCTTC. This gives the protein CASSVVGQGNEQFF.

This clonotype was seen only a few times. J is TRBJ2-1 and V is TRBV12-3 or TRBV12-4, with 14 nucleotides matching TRBD2. CDR3 size: 15 residues. V shed 5 bases and J 9 bases; nucleotides not matched to a gene: 6. The CDR3 DNA reads as TGTGCCAGCAGTAAGACTAGCGGGGGGGAGGTTGAGCAGTTCTTC. It codes for CASSKTSGGEVEQFF.

This clonotype has a handful of counts. V and J are TRBV12-3 or TRBV12-4 and TRBJ2-7; tentatively, D is TRBD1 or TRBD2 (6 bases each). Between the trimmed V and J ends, which lost 5 bases and 2 bases, there was a span of 13 bases. The CDR3 is 14 residues long. CDR3 protein: CASSPGGSPYEQYF. The CDR3 bases are TGTGCCAGCAGTCCCGGGGGCAGCCCCTACGAGCAGTACTTC.

This clonotype was seen repeatedly, ten times or more. The chain combines TRBV27 with TRBJ2-3; D ambiguous. The V gene lost 2 bases and the J gene lost 0 bases, with 9 bases spanning the gap. CDR3 length equals 15 residues. CDR1 is MNHEY, CDR2 SMNVEV, per germline (reference sequence). CDR3 loop: CASSLGVASTDTQYF. The CDR3 bases are TGTGCCAGCAGTTTAGGGGTAGCTAGCACAGATACGCAGTATTTT.

The V gene is TRBV12-3 or TRBV12-4, the J gene TRBJ2-1; D gene ambiguous. This CDR3 is built from 12 residues. Trimming removed 7 bases from V and 7 bases from J, with 11 bases in between. DNA for the CDR3: TGTGCCAGCACTGGGCCGAGTAATGAGCAGTTCTTC. Protein product: CASTGPSNEQFF.

The chain couples TRBV2 to TRBJ2-5, with 10 bases that match TRBD2. The CDR3 extends over 15 amino acids. V gave up 6 bases and J gave up 4 bases; unmatched junction bases: 8. Germline CDR1 reads SNHLY; CDR2 reads FYNNEI. Here the CDR3 reads CASSRNRLAGETQYF. The CDR3 bases are TGTGCCAGCAGCCGAAACCGACTAGCGGGAGAGACCCAGTACTTC. The whole variable domain, remainder taken from reference TRBV2 and TRBJ2-5, is EPEVTQTPSHQVTQMGQEVILRCVPISNHLYFYWYRQILGQKVEFLVSFYNNEISEKSEIFDDQFSVERPDGSNFTLKIRSTKLEDSAMYFCASSRNRLAGETQYFGPGTRLLVL.

This clonotype was counted a few times. The chain links TRBV5-1 to TRBJ2-2; perhaps TRBD2 as D (5 bases). The V and J ends lost 4 bases and 0 bases respectively, with 10 bases between them. The CDR3 covers 15 residues. Looked up from germline, CDR1 is SGHRS and CDR2 is YFSETQ. The CDR3 nucleotides read TGCGCCAGCAGCATAAAGGACTCGAACACCGGGGAGCTGTTTTTT. This sequence encodes CASSIKDSNTGELFF.

The V call is TRBV4-1, the J call TRBJ2-1; D remains unclear. Germline CDR1 is MGHRA and CDR2 is YSYEKL. V was shortened by 0 bases and J by 12 bases, with 12 bases between the two germline ends. CDR3 size: 13 residues. CDR3 protein: CASSQDGEVGQFF. For the CDR3, the DNA is TGCGCCAGCAGCCAAGATGGTGAGGTCGGGCAGTTCTTC.